This T cell receptor (beta chain) was profiled in a study of T cell responses to AZD1222 COVID-19 vaccine. The CDR3 is made up of 15 amino acids. The V end lost 5 bases, the J end lost 5 bases, and 15 bases lay between the germline ends. Germline assignment: CDR1 MNHEY and CDR2 SVGAGI. The method was immunoSEQ multiplex PCR; TCRdb's version includes in-frame clones alone and lacks a portion of them. The table lists about 160,000 clones, roughly nine tenths of them singletons. Sequencing used peripheral blood, obtained on day 0 of AZD1222 vaccination. The chain links TRBV6-5 to TRBJ1-4; tentative D call: TRBD1 (6 bases). This TCR was sampled from an adult in good health. In DNA form, the CDR3 reads TGTGCCAGCAGTATGCAGACAGGACCAAATGAAAAACTGTTTTTT. It is translated as CASSMQTGPNEKLFF.